Each of the 16 T cell receptor beta chains below was sequenced from the same sample in a study of T cell changes during pregnancy in multiple sclerosis. Data came from immunoSEQ multiplex PCR; TCRdb stores just in-frame clones and leaves some out. The repertoire holds around 100,000 clones, with about 90% as singletons. The specimen was peripheral blood, collected in the third trimester of pregnancy. The receptor set was obtained from a female donor with multiple sclerosis, enrolled in a pregnancy study.

V and J are TRBV5-4 and TRBJ2-7, with D uncertain. The CDR3 is 13 amino acids. Germline V lookup: CDR1 SGHNT, CDR2 YYREEE (reference sequence). The germline V and J ends were trimmed by 0 bases and 1 base, with 5 bases remaining between them. The DNA for the CDR3 is TGTGCCAGCAGCTTGGCCGGTTCCTACGAGCAGTACTTC. Its protein product is CASSLAGSYEQYF.

Notes on this clone: Other nucleotide sequences from this sample produce the same CDR3. The chain carries TRBV5-1 and TRBJ2-5, with 14 bases identical to TRBD2. Germline V gene sequence: CDR1 SGHRS, CDR2 YFSETQ. After removal of 4 bases from V and 1 base from J, the junction contained 3 bases not matched to a gene. This CDR3 has 16 residues. The CDR3 nucleotides are TGCGCCAGCAGCCTAGGACTAGCGGGGGGCCAAGAGACCCAGTACTTC. As protein: CASSLGLAGGQETQYF.

The CDR3 DNA follows: TGTGCCAGCAGTTACCCAGGACAGGGCCCAGGAAACACCATATATTTT. Its translation is CASSYPGQGPGNTIYF. This rearrangement joins TRBV6-5 to TRBJ1-3, with TRBD1 identical over 8 bases. Germline loops: CDR1 MNHEY, CDR2 SVGAGI. V gave up 2 bases and J gave up 4 bases; unmatched junction bases: 7. CDR3 size: 16 residues.

The chain has TRBV30 and TRBJ2-6, with 8 bases aligning to TRBD1. The CDR3 extends over 16 amino acids. The trim removed 3 bases at V and 4 bases at J, leaving 8 bases unmatched. CDR1 and CDR2 (germline): GTSNPN, SVGIG (reference sequence). DNA for the CDR3: TGTGCCTGGAGCGTGGACAGGGTGGCCGGGGCCAACGTCCTGACTTTC. Protein product: CAWSVDRVAGANVLTF.

The chain is built from TRBV9 and TRBJ2-3; tentative D call: TRBD2 (6 bases). V lost 0 bases to trimming and J lost 14 bases, with 22 bases between them. CDR1 SGDLS and CDR2 YYNGEE come from the germline V gene. The CDR3 runs to 15 residues. In DNA, the CDR3 is TGTGCCAGCAGCGTAGATCCGACTAGTAGTGAGGGACGGTATTTT. This sequence encodes CASSVDPTSSEGRYF. Looking up the rest from reference TRBV9 and TRBJ2-3 gives the full variable domain: DSGVTQTPKHLITATGQRVTLRCSPRSGDLSVYWYQQSLDQGLQFLIQYYNGEERAKGNILERFSAQQFPDLHSELNLSSLELGDSALYFCASSVDPTSSEGRYFGPGTRLTVL.

The rearrangement uses TRBV10-2 and TRBJ1-4; 9 bases fit TRBD1. The CDR3 contains 15 residues. V gave up 6 bases and J gave up 8 bases; unmatched junction bases: 10. Germline-derived CDR1 and CDR2 are WSHSY and SAAADI. The CDR3 loop reads CASSPGTGKGEKLFF. CDR3 nucleotide sequence: TGCGCCAGCAGCCCCGGGACAGGGAAAGGCGAAAAACTGTTTTTT.

This clone was observed a single time. The chain joins TRBV4-1 to TRBJ1-3; no definite D call. The CDR3 spans 17 residues. V lost 1 base and J 0 bases, leaving 13 bases between the germline ends. Germline loops: CDR1 MGHRA, CDR2 YSYEKL. CDR3 amino acids: CASSQAGAGSSGNTIYF. CDR3 sequence (DNA): TGCGCCAGCAGCCAAGCGGGAGCGGGATCCTCTGGAAACACCATATATTTT.

V is TRBV28 and J is TRBJ1-2, with D unclear. This CDR3 has 14 amino acids. Trimming took 6 bases from V and 1 from J, leaving 12 bases between them. Looked up from germline, CDR1 is MDHEN and CDR2 is SYDVKM. The CDR3 DNA reads TGTGCCAGCAGCCTAATCCCTTTTAACTATGGCTACACCTTC. This sequence encodes CASSLIPFNYGYTF.

Only one count was recorded for this clone. J is TRBJ1-3 and V is TRBV11-2, with D perhaps matching TRBD1 (6 bases). The germline gives CDR1 SGHAT, CDR2 FQNNGV. The CDR3 is 15 residues long. The V gene lost 5 bases and the J gene lost 0 bases, with 11 bases spanning the gap. The CDR3 loop is CASSPDSFSGNTIYF. CDR3 in DNA: TGTGCCAGCAGCCCGGACAGTTTCTCTGGAAACACCATATATTTT.

V is TRBV19 and J is TRBJ2-3; 9 bases map to TRBD1. CDR1 is LNHDA, CDR2 SQIVND, per germline (reference sequence). The CDR3 is made up of 16 amino acids. V trimming: 4 bases; J trimming: 7 bases; junction bases outside the gene matches: 12. CDR3 sequence: CASSKGPEQGAYTQYF. In DNA form, the CDR3 reads TGTGCCAGTAGTAAGGGGCCAGAACAGGGGGCGTATACGCAGTATTTT.

The chain carries TRBV28 and TRBJ2-3; 9 bases match TRBD1. Germline CDR1 reads MDHEN; CDR2 reads SYDVKM. Losses at the gene ends were 5 bases for V and 7 bases for J; bases not matched to a gene: 10. The CDR3 length is 15 residues. The CDR3 region has the DNA TGTGCCAGCAGTCAAGACAGGGGGTTTCGGAATACGCAGTATTTT. Its protein product is CASSQDRGFRNTQYF. The full variable domain, in which reference TRBV28 and TRBJ2-3 provide the parts outside the CDR3, is DVKVTQSSRYLVKRTGEKVFLECVQDMDHENMFWYRQDPGLGLRLIYFSYDVKMKEKGDIPEGYSVSREKKERFSLILESASTNQTSMYLCASSQDRGFRNTQYFGPGTRLTVL.

The rearrangement links TRBV19 to TRBJ1-5; D is undetermined. Germline-derived CDR1 and CDR2 are LNHDA and SQIVND (reference sequence). V was shortened by 7 bases and J by 2 bases, with 9 bases between the two germline ends. This CDR3 is built from 13 residues. The CDR3 region has the DNA TGTGCCAGTACCGGGGTTGGCAATCAGCCCCAGCATTTT. Encoded protein: CASTGVGNQPQHF.

V usage is TRBV5-1 and J usage is TRBJ1-1, with 9 nucleotides matching TRBD1. The CDR3 has 18 amino acids. The germline V gene encodes CDR1 SGHRS and CDR2 YFSETQ. The V and J ends lost 2 bases and 4 bases, in that order; junction bases with no gene match: 15. For the CDR3, the DNA is TGCGCCAGCAGCTTCCTGTCCCTCCGGGACAGGGTGGGCACTGAAGCTTTCTTT. Translating it yields CASSFLSLRDRVGTEAFF.

V and J are TRBV5-6 and TRBJ2-7; D possibly corresponds to TRBD2 (5 bases). The V end lost 4 bases, the J end lost 1 base, and 15 bases lay between the germline ends. The CDR3 is 15 amino acids. The germline V gene has CDR1 SGHDT and CDR2 YYEEEE. For the CDR3, the DNA is TGTGCCAGCAGCGCCACCGGCGGGTCTTCCTACGAGCAGTACTTC. Its translation is CASSATGGSSYEQYF.

In its sample, this clone was seen many times. The V call is TRBV27, the J call TRBJ2-7; 7 bases match TRBD2. The CDR3 has 13 amino acids. CDR1 MNHEY and CDR2 SMNVEV come from the germline V gene (reference sequence). The V gene end was trimmed by 7 bases and the J gene end by 9 bases; junction bases not matched to a gene: 12. The CDR3 nucleotides read TGTGCCAGCATCCCTGGCGGGGGATTAGTGCAGTACTTC. Amino acid sequence: CASIPGGGLVQYF.

V usage is TRBV11-2 and J usage is TRBJ1-4, with 7 bases identical to TRBD1. The V gene's germline CDR1 is SGHAT and CDR2 FQNNGV. The CDR3 extends over 16 amino acids. Losses at the gene ends were 1 base for V and 5 bases for J; bases not matched to a gene: 7. The DNA of the CDR3 is TGTGCCAGCAGCTTAGCCAGGGGGATGGTGAATGAAAAACTGTTTTTT. It codes for CASSLARGMVNEKLFF.